A selection of T cell receptor beta chains follows, all from one sample in a study of T-cell reconstitution after alpha-beta-depleted transplantation in children. TCRdb itself ran the PCR reads through MiXCR, one entry per CDR3 protein. The sample lists approximately 520,000 distinct CDR3 sequences; 30% to 35% were seen once. The input for sequencing was PBMCs from the stem cell graft donor, taken from the stem cell graft. The receptors come from a human donor who donated a stem cell graft to a child with aplastic anemia. CDR3s include the opening cysteine and the closing phenylalanine or tryptophan. D genes are given only for firm matches. Size values are once, few and many counts, or a class for expanded clones, and some rows have none.

-	TRBV20-1	-	TRBJ2-1	TGCAGTGCTAGCTATCAGGAGAGCTCCTACAATGAGCAGTTCTTC	CSASYQESSYNEQFF
TRBD1	TRBV6-6	-	TRBJ2-7	TGTGCCAGCAGGAGACAGGGCTCCTACGAGCAGTACTTC	CASRRQGSYEQYF
-	TRBV2	-	TRBJ1-5	TGTGCCAGCAAGATCACCGGGGCCCGCAATCAGCCCCAGCATTTT	CASKITGARNQPQHF
-	TRBV24-1	-	TRBJ2-1	TGTGCCACCAGTCAGGGGCCATCCTACAATGAGCAGTTCTTC	CATSQGPSYNEQFF
TRBD2	TRBV4-3	-	TRBJ2-3	TGCGCCAGCAGCCAAAAGGACCAGACTAGCGGGATCGCAGATACGCAGTATTTT	CASSQKDQTSGIADTQYF
-	TRBV7-2	few	TRBJ2-7	TGTGCCAGCAGCCCGGGGGCCTTCTCCTACGAGCAGTACTTC	CASSPGAFSYEQYF
TRBD1	TRBV29-1	few	TRBJ2-2	TGCAGCGTCGACCAGACAGGGACCGGGGAGCTGTTTTTT	CSVDQTGTGELFF
-	TRBV21-1	few	TRBJ2-3	TGTGCCAGCATCACAGCGGCCCTACCCAGCACAGATACGCAGTATTTT	CASITAALPSTDTQYF
-	TRBV20-1	few	TRBJ2-3	TGCAGTGCGGATCGGGGGAGCACAGATACGCAGTATTTT	CSADRGSTDTQYF
TRBD2	TRBV4-3	-	TRBJ2-1	TGCGCCAGCAGCCAAGAGCAATTAAGGATAGCGGGAGGGTCATACAATGAGCAGTTCTTC	CASSQEQLRIAGGSYNEQFF
-	TRBV7-2	many	TRBJ1-3	TGTGCCAGCAGCGAACTCGAATTCGGCTACTCTGGAAACACCATATATTTT	CASSELEFGYSGNTIYF
-	TRBV7-2	-	TRBJ2-1	TGTGCCAGCAGCTTAGAGGCCATTAATGAGCAGTTCTTC	CASSLEAINEQFF
-	TRBV7-2	-	TRBJ2-1	TGTGCCAGCAGGACACCAGGGGGGGGGTCCTACAATGAGCAGTTCTTC	CASRTPGGGSYNEQFF
-	TRBV30	few	TRBJ2-3	TGTGCCTGGAGAAGGGTTTTGAGAACAGATACGCAGTATTTT	CAWRRVLRTDTQYF
TRBD1	TRBV9	few	TRBJ1-2	TGTGCCAGCAGCGTAGGCACAGGGGCGCTTGCTAACTATGGCTACACCTTC	CASSVGTGALANYGYTF
TRBD1	TRBV20-1	many	TRBJ2-2	TGCAGTGCTAGAGATCCGACAGGGTTCACCGGGGAGCTGTTTTTT	CSARDPTGFTGELFF
-	TRBV7-3	few	TRBJ2-1	TGTGCCAGCAGCCCCGATAATAGTGAGCAGTTCTTC	CASSPDNSEQFF
TRBD2	TRBV5-1	once	TRBJ2-1	TGCGCCAGCAGCTTCGGACTAGCGGATGCATGGACTGAGCAGTTCTTC	CASSFGLADAWTEQFF
TRBD1	TRBV29-1	few	TRBJ1-4	TGCAGCGTTGAAGATCTCCAGGGGGGGAGAGAAAAACTGTTTTTT	CSVEDLQGGREKLFF
-	TRBV5-1	-	TRBJ2-3	TGCGCCAGCACCCAGGGGCTGGAAACAGATACGCAGTATTTT	CASTQGLETDTQYF
TRBD1	TRBV5-6	few	TRBJ2-5	TGTGCCAGCAGCTTGTCAGGGGGACAAACCCAGTACTTC	CASSLSGGQTQYF
-	TRBV29-1	-	TRBJ1-2	TGCAGCGTTGGCGGGGGCGCAAGGGGAGGCTACACCTTC	CSVGGGARGGYTF
-	TRBV7-9	-	TRBJ1-5	TGTGCCAGCAGCTGGGAAAGAAATCAGCCCCAGCATTTT	CASSWERNQPQHF
TRBD2	TRBV7-2	few	TRBJ2-1	TGTGCCAGCAGGCCGACTAGCGGGACCTACAATGAGCAGTTCTTC	CASRPTSGTYNEQFF
TRBD2	TRBV19	-	TRBJ2-7	TGTGCCAGTAGCGGGGCGGGAGTTAAGAAGTACTTC	CASSGAGVKKYF
-	TRBV7-9	-	TRBJ2-3	TGTGCCAGCAGCTCGAGCCGGGCCGGGGATACGCAGTATTTT	CASSSSRAGDTQYF
TRBD2	TRBV12-3/TRBV12-4	-	TRBJ2-3	TGTGCCAGCAGTTTGAATGTACTAGCGGGTTTCAGCACAGATACGCAGTATTTT	CASSLNVLAGFSTDTQYF
TRBD1	TRBV19	-	TRBJ1-1	TGTGCCAGTAGTGTAAGGACAGGGCACCCTATGAACACTGAAGCTTTCTTT	CASSVRTGHPMNTEAFF
TRBD2	TRBV29-1	few	TRBJ2-3	TGCAGTGTGGGGACTAGCGGAAATACGCAGTATTTT	CSVGTSGNTQYF
TRBD1	TRBV20-1	-	TRBJ2-7	TGCAGTGCTCTTATCGTACTCTCCGGGACAGTCTACGAGCAGTACTTC	CSALIVLSGTVYEQYF
TRBD1	TRBV6-1	-	TRBJ1-4	TGTGCCAGCAGACCTCCGGGACAGGGTAATGAAAAACTGTTT	CASRPPGQGNEKLF
-	TRBV12-3/TRBV12-4	-	TRBJ1-1	TGTGCCCGCAGTTTAGGCACTGAAGCTTTCTTT	CARSLGTEAFF
-	TRBV20-1	-	TRBJ1-5	TGCAGTGCTATAGCTGGGATCAATCAGCCCCAGCATTTT	CSAIAGINQPQHF
-	TRBV7-9	-	TRBJ2-1	TGTGCCAGCAGCTCCATAACGGGGGAGCGGTCCTACAATGAGCAGTTCTTC	CASSSITGERSYNEQFF
TRBD2	TRBV5-1	-	TRBJ2-1	TGCGCCAGCAGCTATGGGGGGGGGATAGAGATGAGGAGATCAAATGAGCAGTTCTTC	CASSYGGGIEMRRSNEQFF
TRBD1	TRBV4-2	once	TRBJ2-1	TGTGCCAGCAGCCAAGACGGGACAGGGTCCGATGAGCAGTTCTTC	CASSQDGTGSDEQFF
-	TRBV9	-	TRBJ2-2	TGTGCCAGCAGCGTAGGACCCCAGGGGCCCGGGGAGCTGTTTTTT	CASSVGPQGPGELFF
TRBD2	TRBV7-2	-	TRBJ2-1	TGTGCCAGCAGCACTTACCTTGCTAGCGGGAGGGCCCATGAGCAGTTCTTC	CASSTYLASGRAHEQFF
-	TRBV12-3/TRBV12-4	-	TRBJ1-4	TGTGCCAGCACCCGACGGGGGGGCGAGGAGGTTGGACTGTTTTTT	CASTRRGGEEVGLFF
TRBD2	TRBV9	-	TRBJ2-2	TGTGCCAGCAGCCCACGGACTAGCGGGAGAAAAGACGGGGAGCTGTTTTTT	CASSPRTSGRKDGELFF
-	TRBV5-1	-	TRBJ2-5	TGCGCCAGCAGCCACCAGGGACAAACACAAGAGACCCAGTACTTC	CASSHQGQTQETQYF
-	TRBV5-1	-	TRBJ2-2	TGCGCCAGCAGCTTGGTTCAGGGGTACACCGGGGAGCTGTTTTTT	CASSLVQGYTGELFF
TRBD1	TRBV27	-	TRBJ2-1	TGTGCCAGCAGAGATGGGACAGGTTATTACAATGAGCAGTTCTTC	CASRDGTGYYNEQFF
TRBD1	TRBV20-1	-	TRBJ1-1	TGCTGTGCTAGAGTACCTCGGACAGGGGGAGACGACACTGAAGCTTTCTTT	CCARVPRTGGDDTEAFF
TRBD1	TRBV7-8	few	TRBJ2-5	TGTGCCAGCAGCTTAGAGGGGGCGAGGGGAGAGACCCAGTACTTC	CASSLEGARGETQYF
-	TRBV3-1	-	TRBJ2-1	TGTGCCAGCAGCCAAGATCTTAGTTTTTTAGGGGGTGAGCAGTTCTTC	CASSQDLSFLGGEQFF
-	TRBV25-1	medium-sized	TRBJ2-7	TGTGCCAGCAGTGAGGCCTACGAGCAGTACTTC	CASSEAYEQYF
-	TRBV11-3	few	TRBJ2-7	TGTGCCAGCAGCCGCCGGGGGCAGCCCTACGAGCAGTACTTC	CASSRRGQPYEQYF
TRBD2	TRBV7-9	-	TRBJ2-7	TGTGCCAGCATCCCTAGCGGGAGCGAGTACGAGCAGTACTTC	CASIPSGSEYEQYF
-	TRBV29-1	few	TRBJ2-7	TGCAGCGTTGTCCTACCCGGACGCTACGAGCAGTACTTC	CSVVLPGRYEQYF
-	TRBV28	-	TRBJ1-2	TGTGCCAGCAGTTTAATACCCCAAGGACCGAGTCTTGGTGGCTACACCTTC	CASSLIPQGPSLGGYTF
-	TRBV28	-	TRBJ2-3	TGTGCCAGCAGTTTATGGAGGGTGAGATCTAGCACAGATACGCAGTATTTT	CASSLWRVRSSTDTQYF
-	TRBV5-4	-	TRBJ2-3	TGTGCCAGCAGCTTAACGTGGGACACAGATACGCAGTATTTT	CASSLTWDTDTQYF